This TCR beta chain was sequenced in a study of blood T cell repertoires in COVID-19 (dated by TCRdb to 2018 to 2020). With respect to the entire study: The collaborator samples originated in the United States, Italy and Spain and spanned the acute and convalescent phases of COVID-19. The prospective study material was composed of cDNA or gDNA derived from T cells, B-cell-depleted T cells, or PBMCs. The dataset comprised deeply sampled blood TCRbeta repertoires from subjects exposed to, actively infected with, or recovered from COVID-19. The repertoires were made available in a free public database intended to serve as a resource for research on the immune response to SARS-CoV-2. Samples came from the ongoing ImmuneRACE study (first 160 participants) plus 1,254 subjects from 6 global collaborators. A de-identified subject ID, COVID-19 status, age in years and sex were almost always included in the sample metadata. Where available, HLA class I and class II types were taken from metadata supplied by the sample provider and were not determined by assay-based typing. Results and caveats for the whole study, not just this receptor: The quantity of clinical and demographic metadata differed by source and by participant and was supplied without curation.

Comments on this clone: Its antigen is still unknown. No base-level quality is on record; no much larger clone is a single base apart.

TCRbeta CDR3 regions were amplified from genomic DNA by means of the immunoSEQ Assay, a bias-controlled multiplex PCR. For the original study's pipeline: Nucleated cell counts per sample were estimated from amplification of reference gene primers within the assay. To quantify the absolute abundance of each unique TCRbeta CDR3 rearrangement, sequence reads were collapsed and filtered. For each sample, productive Simpson clonality was calculated as the square root of Simpson's diversity index over productive rearrangements. Entries here come from immuneACCESS through TCRdb and include only in-frame sequences with V and J called. Some clones fail to appear in such tables; in the studies checked, an unresolved V gene covers under half of the shortfall, and the cause of the remainder is unknown. Clonal size and the V and J genes are those of that table, whereas D and trimming came from the DNA. The sample data list approximately 400,000 clones, and roughly 86% of these were observed just once. The top ten hold around 1.3% of the sample.

Enrolling through a virtual design, the prospective study's participants ranged in age from about 18 to 100 years and lived across about two dozen United States geographic areas. In the prospective study, cohorts were assigned on the basis of participant-reported clinical history obtained from a screening survey and a study questionnaire. Recovered participants in ImmuneRACE Cohort 3 were defined by two consecutive negative NP/OP PCR tests, clearance by a healthcare professional, or resolution of symptoms. Mobile phlebotomists in the prospective study collected whole blood, serum and a nasopharyngeal or oropharyngeal swab from every participant. Over a roughly 2-month period, participants in the prospective study had the option of providing additional blood draws and questionnaires. Blood samples from the prospective study were shipped frozen or at room temperature prior to DNA extraction. The CDR3 has 13 amino acids, counting the end cysteine and phenylalanine. The kept DNA is CDR3 alone, 39 bases in frame from the first base. Deletion took 4 bases off V and 5 bases off J, with a span of 11 bases between the germline ends. The germline V gene yields ENHRY for CDR1 and SYGVKD for CDR2.

Recombination connected TRBV10-3 to TRBJ2-5, with the D gene not clear enough to name. The sequencing input was PBMCs or T cells enriched from blood (not recorded which). The sequence came from a man between 25 and 39 years old who had recovered from COVID-19. CDR3 region: CAISVGGGETQYF. The sequenced DNA: TGTGCCATCAGTGTGGGTGGCGGCGAGACCCAGTACTTC.